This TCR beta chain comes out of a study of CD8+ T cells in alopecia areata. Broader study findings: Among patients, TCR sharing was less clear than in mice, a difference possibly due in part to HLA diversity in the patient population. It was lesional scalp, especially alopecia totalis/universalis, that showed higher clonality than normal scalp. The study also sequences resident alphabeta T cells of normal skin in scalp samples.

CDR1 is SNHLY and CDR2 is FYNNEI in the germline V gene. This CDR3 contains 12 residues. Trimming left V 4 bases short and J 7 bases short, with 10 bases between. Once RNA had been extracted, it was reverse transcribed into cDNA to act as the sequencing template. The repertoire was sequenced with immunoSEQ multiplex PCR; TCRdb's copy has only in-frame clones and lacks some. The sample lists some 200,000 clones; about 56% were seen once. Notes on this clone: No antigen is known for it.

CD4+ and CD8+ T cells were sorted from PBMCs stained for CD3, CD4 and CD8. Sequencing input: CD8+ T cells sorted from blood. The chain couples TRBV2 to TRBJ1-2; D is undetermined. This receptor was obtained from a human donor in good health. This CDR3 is CASSAGYSGYTF. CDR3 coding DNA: TGTGCCAGCAGTGCCGGGTACTCTGGCTACACCTTC.